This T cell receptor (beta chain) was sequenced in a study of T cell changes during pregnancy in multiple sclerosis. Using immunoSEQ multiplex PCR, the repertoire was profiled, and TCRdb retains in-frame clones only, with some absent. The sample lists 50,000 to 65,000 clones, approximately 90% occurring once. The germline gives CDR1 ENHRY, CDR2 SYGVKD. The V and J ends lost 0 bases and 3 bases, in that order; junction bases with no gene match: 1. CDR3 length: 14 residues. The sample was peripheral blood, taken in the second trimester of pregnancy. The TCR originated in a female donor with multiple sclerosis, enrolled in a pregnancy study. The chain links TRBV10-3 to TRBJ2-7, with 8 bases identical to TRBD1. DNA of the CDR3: TGTGCCATCAGTGAGTCGGGACAGGACTACGAGCAGTACTTC. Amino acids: CAISESGQDYEQYF.